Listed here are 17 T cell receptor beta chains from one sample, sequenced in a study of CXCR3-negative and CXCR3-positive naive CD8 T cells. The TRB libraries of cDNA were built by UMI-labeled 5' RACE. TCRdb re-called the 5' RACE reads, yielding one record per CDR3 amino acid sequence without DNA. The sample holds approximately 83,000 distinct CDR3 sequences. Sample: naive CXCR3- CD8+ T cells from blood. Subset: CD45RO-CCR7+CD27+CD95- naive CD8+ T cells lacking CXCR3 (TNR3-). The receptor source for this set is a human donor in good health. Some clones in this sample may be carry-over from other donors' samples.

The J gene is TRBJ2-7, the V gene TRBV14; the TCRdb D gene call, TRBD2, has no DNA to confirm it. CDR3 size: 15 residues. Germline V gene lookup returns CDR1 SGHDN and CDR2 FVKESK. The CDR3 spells CASSQESAGSYEQYF.

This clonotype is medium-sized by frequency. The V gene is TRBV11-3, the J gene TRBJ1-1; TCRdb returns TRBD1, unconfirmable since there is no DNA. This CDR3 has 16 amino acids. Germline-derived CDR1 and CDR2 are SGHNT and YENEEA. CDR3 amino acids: CASSLLGQGKNTEAFF.

The CDR3 sequence is CASSPLISPYEQYF. The chain couples TRBV27 to TRBJ2-7; the D call from TCRdb, TRBD1, cannot be confirmed without DNA. CDR1 and CDR2 from the germline V gene are MNHEY and SMNVEV (reference sequence). The CDR3 sequence is 14 residues long.

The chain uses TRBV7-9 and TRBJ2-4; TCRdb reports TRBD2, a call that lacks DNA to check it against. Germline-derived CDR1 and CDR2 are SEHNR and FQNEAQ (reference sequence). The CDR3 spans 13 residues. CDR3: CASSPPLVDIQYF.

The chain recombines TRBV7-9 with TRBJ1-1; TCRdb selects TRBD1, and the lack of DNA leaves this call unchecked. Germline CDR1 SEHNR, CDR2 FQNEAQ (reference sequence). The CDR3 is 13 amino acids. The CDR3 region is CASSTGENTEAFF.

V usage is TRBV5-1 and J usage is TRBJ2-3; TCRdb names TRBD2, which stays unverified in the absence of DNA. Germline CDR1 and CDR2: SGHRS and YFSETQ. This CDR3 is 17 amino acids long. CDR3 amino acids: CASSPLRAGGPKDTQYF.

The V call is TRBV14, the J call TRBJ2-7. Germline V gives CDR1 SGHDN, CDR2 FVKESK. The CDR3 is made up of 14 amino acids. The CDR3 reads CASSHVRDYYEQYF.

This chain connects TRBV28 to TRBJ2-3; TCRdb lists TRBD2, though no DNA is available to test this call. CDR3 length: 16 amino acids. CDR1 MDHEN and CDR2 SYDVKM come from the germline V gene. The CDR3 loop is CASSLKSGGGTDTQYF. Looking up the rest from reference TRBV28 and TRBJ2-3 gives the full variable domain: DVKVTQSSRYLVKRTGEKVFLECVQDMDHENMFWYRQDPGLGLRLIYFSYDVKMKEKGDIPEGYSVSREKKERFSLILESASTNQTSMYLCASSLKSGGGTDTQYFGPGTRLTVL.

The CDR3: CASSVDPTSSYNEQFF. V gene TRBV9 combines with J gene TRBJ2-1. Germline CDR1 reads SGDLS; CDR2 reads YYNGEE. This CDR3 region has 16 residues.

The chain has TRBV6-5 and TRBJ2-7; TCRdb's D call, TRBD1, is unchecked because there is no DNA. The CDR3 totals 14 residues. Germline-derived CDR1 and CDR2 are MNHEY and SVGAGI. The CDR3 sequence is CASTHEQGADEQYF.

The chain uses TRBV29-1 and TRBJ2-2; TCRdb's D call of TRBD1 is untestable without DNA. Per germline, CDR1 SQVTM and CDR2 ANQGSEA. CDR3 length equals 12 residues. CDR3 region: CSVVQGSGELFF.

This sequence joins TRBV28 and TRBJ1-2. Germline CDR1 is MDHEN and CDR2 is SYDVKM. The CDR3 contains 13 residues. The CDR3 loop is CASSFFGYYGYTF.

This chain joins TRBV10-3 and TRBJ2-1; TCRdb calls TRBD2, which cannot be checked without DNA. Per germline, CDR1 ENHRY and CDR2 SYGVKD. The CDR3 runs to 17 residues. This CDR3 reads CAISGGLAGESYNEQFF.

This CDR3 is CASSQDSGLGVYEQYF. The chain combines TRBV4-1 with TRBJ2-7; there is no DNA to check the TCRdb D call of TRBD2. Germline V gives CDR1 MGHRA, CDR2 YSYEKL. The CDR3 has 16 residues.

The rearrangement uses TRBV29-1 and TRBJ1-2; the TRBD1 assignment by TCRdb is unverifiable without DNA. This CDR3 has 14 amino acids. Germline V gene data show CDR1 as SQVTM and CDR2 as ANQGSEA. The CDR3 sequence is CSVEDHRVGYGYTF.

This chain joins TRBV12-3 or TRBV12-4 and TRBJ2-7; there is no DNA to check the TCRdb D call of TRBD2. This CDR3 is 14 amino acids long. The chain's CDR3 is CASSLLAGDYEQYF.

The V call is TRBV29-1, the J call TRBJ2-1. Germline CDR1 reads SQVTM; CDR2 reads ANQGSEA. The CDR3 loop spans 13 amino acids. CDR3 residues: CSVDGNSYNEQFF.